This T cell receptor beta chain stems from a study of blood T cell repertoires in COVID-19. In this sample, this clone turned up many times. This table comes from immunoSEQ multiplex PCR, and its TCRdb copy is limited to in-frame clones, with some not included. The table includes about 180,000 clones, 80% to 90% detected once. V was cut by 1 base and J by 0 bases, with 12 bases left in between. CDR1 is LNHDA and CDR2 is SQIVND in the germline V gene (reference sequence). This CDR3 region has 16 residues. The sample consisted of peripheral blood. This chain joins TRBV19 and TRBJ1-2; D is undetermined. This sequence originates from a human donor with active or convalescent COVID-19. The donor label of this sample is uncertain. The CDR3 here is CASSIVGVASNYGYTF. CDR3 in DNA: TGTGCCAGTAGTATAGTTGGCGTAGCTTCTAACTATGGCTACACCTTC.